This T cell receptor beta chain is drawn from a study of blood T cell repertoires in COVID-19. Across the study: The analysed material was cDNA or gDNA that came from T cells, B-cell-depleted T cells, or PBMCs.

The CDR3 covers 14 residues. Per germline, CDR1 MNHEY and CDR2 SMNVEV (reference sequence). Trimming at V came to 2 bases and at J to 6 bases, leaving 4 bases not matched to a gene. Profiling relied on immunoSEQ multiplex PCR, and the TCRdb table lists in-frame clones only, not all of them. The sample includes over 85,000 clones, roughly 84% of them seen just once. In this sample, this clone turned up a few times. The specimen was peripheral blood. The sequence derives from a woman older than 75 with acute or convalescent COVID-19. The chain combines TRBV27 with TRBJ2-1, with 7 bases lining up with TRBD2. CDR3 loop: CASSLRRGGNEQFF. CDR3 sequence (DNA): TGTGCCAGCAGTTTACGTCGCGGGGGCAATGAGCAGTTCTTC.